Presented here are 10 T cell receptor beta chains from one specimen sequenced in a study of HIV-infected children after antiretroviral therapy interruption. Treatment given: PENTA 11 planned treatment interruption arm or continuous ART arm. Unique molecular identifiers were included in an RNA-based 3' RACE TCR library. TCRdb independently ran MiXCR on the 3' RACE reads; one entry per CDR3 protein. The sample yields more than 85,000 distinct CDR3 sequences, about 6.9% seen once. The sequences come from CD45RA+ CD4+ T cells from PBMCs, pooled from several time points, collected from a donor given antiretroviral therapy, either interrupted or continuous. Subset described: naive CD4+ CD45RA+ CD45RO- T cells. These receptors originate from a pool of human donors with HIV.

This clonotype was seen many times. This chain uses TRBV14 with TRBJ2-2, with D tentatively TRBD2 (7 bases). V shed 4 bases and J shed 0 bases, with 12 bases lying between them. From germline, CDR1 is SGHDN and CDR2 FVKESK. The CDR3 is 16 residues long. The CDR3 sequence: CASSPRGPTNTGELFF. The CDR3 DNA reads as TGTGCCAGCAGCCCGCGGGGGCCCACGAACACCGGGGAGCTGTTTTTT. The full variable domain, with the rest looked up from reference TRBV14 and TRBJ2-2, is EAGVTQFPSHSVIEKGQTVTLRCDPISGHDNLYWYRRVMGKEIKFLLHFVKESKQDESGMPNNRFLAERTGGTYSTLKVQPAELEDSGVYFCASSPRGPTNTGELFFGEGSRLTVL.

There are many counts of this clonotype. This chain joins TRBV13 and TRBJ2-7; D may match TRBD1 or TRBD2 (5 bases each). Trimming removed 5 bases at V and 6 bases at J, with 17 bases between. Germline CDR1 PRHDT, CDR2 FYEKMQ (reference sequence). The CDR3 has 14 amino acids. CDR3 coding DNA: TGTGCCAGCAGCCCCGGGGTTCCTGGGGGCGAGCAGTACTTC. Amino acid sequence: CASSPGVPGGEQYF. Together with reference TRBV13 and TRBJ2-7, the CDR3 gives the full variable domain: AAGVIQSPRHLIKEKRETATLKCYPIPRHDTVYWYQQGPGQDPQFLISFYEKMQSDKGSIPDRFSAQQFSDYHSELNMSSLELGDSALYFCASSPGVPGGEQYFGPGTRLTVT.

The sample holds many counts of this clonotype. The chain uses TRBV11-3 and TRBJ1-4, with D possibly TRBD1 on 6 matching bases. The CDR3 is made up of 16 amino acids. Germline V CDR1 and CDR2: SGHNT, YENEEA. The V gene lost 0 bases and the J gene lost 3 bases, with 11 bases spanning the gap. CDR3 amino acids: CASSLDRGQANEKLFF. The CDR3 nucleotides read TGTGCCAGCAGCTTAGACCGGGGGCAGGCTAATGAAAAACTGTTTTTT.

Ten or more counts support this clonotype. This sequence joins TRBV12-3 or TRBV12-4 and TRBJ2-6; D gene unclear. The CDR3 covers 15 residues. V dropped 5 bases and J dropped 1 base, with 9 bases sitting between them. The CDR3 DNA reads TGTGCCAGCAGTATACACACTTCTGGGGCCAACGTCCTGACTTTC. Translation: CASSIHTSGANVLTF.

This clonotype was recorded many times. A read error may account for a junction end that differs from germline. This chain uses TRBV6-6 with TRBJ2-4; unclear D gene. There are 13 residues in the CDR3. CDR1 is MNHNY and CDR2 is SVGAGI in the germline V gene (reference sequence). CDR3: CASSQRSQNTLYF. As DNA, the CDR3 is TGTGCCAGCAGTCAGAGAAGTCAAAACACCTTGTACTTT.

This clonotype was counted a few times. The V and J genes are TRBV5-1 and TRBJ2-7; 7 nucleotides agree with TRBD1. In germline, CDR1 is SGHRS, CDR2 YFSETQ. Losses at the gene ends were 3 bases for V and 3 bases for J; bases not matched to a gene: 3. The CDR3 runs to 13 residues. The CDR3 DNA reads TGCGCCAGCAGCTCCTGGACAGGCTACGAGCAGTACTTC. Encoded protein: CASSSWTGYEQYF.

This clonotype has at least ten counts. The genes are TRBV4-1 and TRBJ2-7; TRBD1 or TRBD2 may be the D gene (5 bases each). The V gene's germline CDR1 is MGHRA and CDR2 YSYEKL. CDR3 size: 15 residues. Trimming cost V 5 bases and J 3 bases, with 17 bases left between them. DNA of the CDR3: TGCGCCAGCAGCTCGAACCGGGACCCAGTCTACGAGCAGTACTTC. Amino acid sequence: CASSSNRDPVYEQYF.

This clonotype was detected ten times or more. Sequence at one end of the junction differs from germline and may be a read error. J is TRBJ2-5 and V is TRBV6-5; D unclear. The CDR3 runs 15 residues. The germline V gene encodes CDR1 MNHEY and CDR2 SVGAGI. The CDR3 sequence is CASSDADRPQDTQYF. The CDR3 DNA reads TGTGCCAGCAGTGATGCAGATCGGCCGCAAGACACCCAGTACTTT.

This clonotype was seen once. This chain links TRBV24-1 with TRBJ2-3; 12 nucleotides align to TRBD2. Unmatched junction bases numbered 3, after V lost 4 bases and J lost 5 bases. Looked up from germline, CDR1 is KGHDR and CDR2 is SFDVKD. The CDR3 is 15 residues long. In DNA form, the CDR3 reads TGTGCCACCAGTGAGACTAGCGGGGGTGGAGATACGCAGTATTTT. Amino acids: CATSETSGGGDTQYF.

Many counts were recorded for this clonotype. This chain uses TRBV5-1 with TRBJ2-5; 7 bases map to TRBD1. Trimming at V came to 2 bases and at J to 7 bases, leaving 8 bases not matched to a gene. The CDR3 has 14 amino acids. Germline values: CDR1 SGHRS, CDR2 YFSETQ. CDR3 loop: CASSFQGEIGTQYF. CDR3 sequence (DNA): TGCGCCAGCAGCTTTCAGGGGGAGATTGGGACCCAGTACTTC.